The present TCR beta chain was sequenced within a study of T cell responses to AZD1222 COVID-19 vaccine. The study, taken as a whole, reports: Females made up more of the donors, who were largely white British, and clonal diversity may have come out too low.

As concerns this clone: What it binds is not known.

The CDR3 extends over 16 amino acids. The V and J ends lost 2 bases and 6 bases, in that order; junction bases with no gene match: 2. The germline CDR1 and CDR2 sequences are MNHEY and SMNVEV (reference sequence). TCRdb keeps only in-frame clones here, not all; method: immunoSEQ multiplex PCR. There are more than 90,000 clones in the sample; approximately 84% occur only once, and approximately 15% lies in the top ten. The TCR originated in an adult in good health. This specimen consisted of peripheral blood, obtained on day 0 of AZD1222 vaccination. This sequence joins TRBV27 and TRBJ2-1, with 15 positions matching TRBD2. CDR3 in amino acids: CASSLGTSGRTNEQFF. The CDR3 coding sequence is TGTGCCAGCAGTTTAGGGACTAGCGGGAGGACCAATGAGCAGTTCTTC.